These T cell receptor beta chains were read from a single sample in a study of blood T cell repertoires in COVID-19. Using immunoSEQ multiplex PCR, the repertoire was profiled, and TCRdb retains in-frame clones only, with some absent. Of around 200,000 clones in the sample, 70% to 90% are singletons; the top ten hold 9.5% to 12%. Sample: peripheral blood. These receptors originate from a human donor with active or convalescent COVID-19. The donor label of this sample is uncertain. CDR3s leave out the opening cysteine and the closing phenylalanine or tryptophan.

v_call cdr3_aa
TRBV6-1 ASSEAGGGAPSTDTQY
TRBV6-2/TRBV6-3 ASSPGGHEQY
TRBV30 AWRSGYIDNEQF
TRBV6-5 ASSFPRTGGNYGYT
TRBV27 ASSATRGDTQY
TRBV27 ASSLDRGHTEAF
TRBV20-1 SASTTLGGEPQY
TRBV28 ASRLTGTVMGYT
TRBV4-3 ASSQDRGISPLH
TRBV7-9 ASSETGGLYEQY
TRBV24-1 ATEAGGQEQF
TRBV3-1/TRBV3-2 ASSPRPGQEVNNEQF
TRBV9 ASSRGSYNSPLH
TRBV6-2/TRBV6-3 ASSRGGRAEAF
TRBV2 ASGRDRGGETQY
TRBV5-6 ASSTGDPGWGYT
TRBV7-2 ASSSGENQPQH
TRBV7-2 ASSGGTGVLGGTDTQY
TRBV9 ASAGRGTSRTDTQY
TRBV20-1 SASRPTGLWGGYT
TRBV30 AWSHPRGGYT
TRBV10-1 ASSTKRDRGTEAF
TRBV25-1 ASSRTGPRTEQY
TRBV6-5 ASSYSGEGVNGYT
TRBV27 ASSLRTGGNEQY
TRBV20-1 SASSGKAESTDTQY
TRBV19 ASSPRWGGEQY
TRBV9 ASSAKGGEGQPQH
TRBV2 ASREGTGAYEQY
TRBV6-6 ASSFGQRGHQPQH
TRBV5-1 ASTPGGSNNSPLH
TRBV3-1/TRBV3-2 ASSQRGDEQY
TRBV27 ASSLSFQATRPQH
TRBV5-1 ASSLAARRQDTQY
TRBV6-5 ASSRQSTNEKLF
TRBV5-1 ASSPLRGNNSPLH
TRBV19 ASSWETGPYEQY
TRBV5-6 ASSLFAASLFSYEQY
TRBV5-1 ASSISGATNTGELF
TRBV27 ASSPGTGGLNTEAF
TRBV4-1 ASSQDPIGGVLNSPLH
TRBV6-2/TRBV6-3 ASSYRDSHGYT
TRBV19 ASSLGQGVYGYT